The 23 T cell receptor beta chains below were found in one sample sequenced in a study of blood T cell repertoires in COVID-19. The assay was immunoSEQ multiplex PCR, and TCRdb's table has in-frame clones only and misses some. This table has fewer than 200,000 clones, 80% to 90% appearing once. The specimen was PBMCs or T cells enriched from blood (not recorded which). The origin of the receptors is a woman between 18 and 29 years old who had recovered from COVID-19.

The V gene is TRBV5-4, the J gene TRBJ1-1; 9 positions match TRBD1. This CDR3 spans 16 amino acids. Per the germline V gene, CDR1 is SGHNT and CDR2 is YYREEE (reference sequence). The J segment lost 3 bases and the V segment lost 4 bases, leaving 10 bases of the junction unmatched. CDR3 region: CASSPETGGRDTEAFF. CDR3 sequence (DNA): TGTGCCAGCAGCCCCGAGACAGGGGGTAGGGACACTGAAGCTTTCTTT.

The gene calls are TRBV2 and TRBJ2-2, with TRBD1 as a possible D gene (6 bases). This CDR3 has 13 residues. Germline CDR1 is SNHLY and CDR2 is FYNNEI. Trimming pared 5 bases from V and 6 bases from J, leaving 10 bases between. CDR3 sequence reads: CASSSNRAGELFF. The CDR3 nucleotides are TGTGCCAGCAGTTCGAACAGGGCCGGGGAGCTGTTTTTT.

CDR3 sequence: CASSLGQSYEQYF. The DNA of the CDR3 is TGTGCCAGCAGCTTGGGGCAGTCCTACGAGCAGTACTTC. The chain carries TRBV5-8 and TRBJ2-7; no firm D call. The V gene's germline CDR1 is SGHTS and CDR2 YDEGEE. The CDR3 spans 13 residues. V was cut by 0 bases and J by 1 base, with 5 bases left in between.

In its sample, this clone was seen once. This chain uses TRBV7-9 with TRBJ1-4; possible D gene TRBD1, 6 bases. The V gene's germline CDR1 is SEHNR and CDR2 FQNEAQ (reference sequence). The length of the CDR3 is 14 residues. V lost 5 bases, J lost 4 bases, and 11 bases lay in between. CDR3 DNA sequence: TGTGCCAGCAGCATCTCAGGGGATAATGAAAAACTGTTTTTT. This codes for CASSISGDNEKLFF. Variable domain in full (rest from reference TRBV7-9 and TRBJ1-4): DTGVSQNPRHKITKRGQNVTFRCDPISEHNRLYWYRQTLGQGPEFLTYFQNEAQLEKSRLLSDRFSAERPKGSFSTLEIQRTEQGDSAMYLCASSISGDNEKLFFGSGTQLSVL.

The chain recombines TRBV6-5 with TRBJ2-2; perhaps TRBD1 as D (6 bases). Germline CDR1 MNHEY, CDR2 SVGAGI. This CDR3 is 13 amino acids long. Trimming removed 5 bases at V and 3 bases at J, with 7 bases between. CDR3 nucleotides: TGTGCCAGCAGTACAGGGTACACCGGGGAGCTGTTTTTT. Its protein product is CASSTGYTGELFF.

Only a few counts were recorded for this clone. V is TRBV6-1 and J is TRBJ2-1; D might be TRBD1 (6 bases). Germline V gives CDR1 MNHNS, CDR2 SASEGT. The CDR3 loop spans 15 amino acids. V was clipped by 1 base and J by 4 bases, with 11 bases between them. The DNA of the CDR3 is TGTGCCAGCAGTGAAGGGGACACGGATTACAATGAGCAGTTCTTC. Its protein product is CASSEGDTDYNEQFF.

The chain recombines TRBV21-1 with TRBJ1-2. TRBV21-1 is flagged as a pseudogene. The CDR3 has 16 amino acids. CDR3 nucleotide sequence: TGTGCCAGCAGGTGGCGGTTCGCGGATTGGATCTATGGCTACACCTTC. Translating gives CASRWRFADWIYGYTF.

The chain links TRBV19 to TRBJ2-4; TRBD1 matches at 7 bases. The germline CDR1 and CDR2 sequences are LNHDA and SQIVND (reference sequence). The CDR3 loop spans 13 amino acids. V lost 4 bases to trimming and J lost 8 bases; unmatched junction nucleotides: 5. CDR3 sequence reads: CASSRQGEHIQYF. For the CDR3, the DNA is TGTGCCAGTAGTAGGCAGGGGGAACACATTCAGTACTTC.

A single count supports this clone. This chain uses TRBV27 with TRBJ1-2, with D tentatively TRBD1 (5 bases). CDR3 length equals 15 residues. CDR1 MNHEY and CDR2 SMNVEV come from the germline V gene (reference sequence). The germline V and J ends were trimmed by 3 bases and 1 base, with 12 bases remaining between them. CDR3 bases: TGTGCCAGCAGTTTCTCGGGGGTAAATAACTATGGCTACACCTTC. Protein sequence: CASSFSGVNNYGYTF.

The chain carries TRBV9 and TRBJ1-3, with TRBD1 as a possible D gene (6 bases). The germline gives CDR1 SGDLS, CDR2 YYNGEE. V shed 3 bases and J shed 0 bases, with 10 bases lying between them. The CDR3 runs 15 residues. In DNA form, the CDR3 reads TGTGCCAGCAGCGACAGGGTAAACTCTGGAAACACCATATATTTT. Translating gives CASSDRVNSGNTIYF. Full variable domain (missing parts from reference TRBV9 and TRBJ1-3): DSGVTQTPKHLITATGQRVTLRCSPRSGDLSVYWYQQSLDQGLQFLIQYYNGEERAKGNILERFSAQQFPDLHSELNLSSLELGDSALYFCASSDRVNSGNTIYFGEGSWLTVV.

The chain recombines TRBV18 with TRBJ2-7; TRBD2 might be the D (7 bases). With 2 bases removed from V and 0 bases from J, the gap between germline ends came to 11 bases. The germline V gene encodes CDR1 KGHSH and CDR2 LQKENI. The CDR3 is 15 residues long. CDR3 DNA: TGTGCCAGCTCACCAAACGGGGGGCCCTCCTACGAGCAGTACTTC. Protein product: CASSPNGGPSYEQYF.

The chain employs TRBV19 and TRBJ1-1; 8 bases align to TRBD1. Germline V lookup: CDR1 LNHDA, CDR2 SQIVND (reference sequence). This CDR3 contains 19 residues. Unmatched junction bases numbered 15, after V lost 2 bases and J lost 1 base. The CDR3 sequence: CASSIRIAGGVRGNTEAFF. The CDR3, as DNA: TGTGCCAGTAGTATAAGGATCGCAGGGGGCGTTCGTGGGAACACTGAAGCTTTCTTT.

The chain is built from TRBV7-9 and TRBJ2-1, with D tentatively TRBD1 (5 bases). CDR3 length: 16 residues. The germline V gene encodes CDR1 SEHNR and CDR2 FQNEAQ (reference sequence). V lost 3 bases and J 0 bases, leaving 12 bases between the germline ends. CDR3 nucleotides: TGTGCCAGCAGCTTCAGACAGATAAGCTCCTACAATGAGCAGTTCTTC. This translates into CASSFRQISSYNEQFF.

The CDR3 loop reads CASSQERLLSGGNEQFF. The DNA for the CDR3 is TGCGCCAGCAGCCAAGAACGCCTCTTATCGGGAGGCAATGAGCAGTTCTTC. V is TRBV4-1 and J is TRBJ2-1; 7 nucleotides agree with TRBD2. Germline CDR1 reads MGHRA; CDR2 reads YSYEKL. The CDR3 has 17 residues. J lost 6 bases, V lost 0 bases, and 11 bases had no gene match.

The genes are TRBV27 and TRBJ1-5; D not certain. The V and J ends lost 0 bases and 5 bases respectively, with 11 bases between them. CDR1 is MNHEY, CDR2 SMNVEV, per germline (reference sequence). The CDR3 runs to 15 residues. The CDR3 DNA reads as TGTGCCAGCAGTTTATCGAGGAGAACGGATCAGCCCCAGCATTTT. Encoded protein: CASSLSRRTDQPQHF.

The chain carries TRBV6-4 and TRBJ2-2; 7 nucleotides align to TRBD1. The CDR3 has 14 amino acids. Per germline, CDR1 MRHNA and CDR2 SNTAGT. V lost 6 bases, J lost 3 bases, and 4 bases stayed unmatched. Here the CDR3 reads CASSRGQYTGELFF. CDR3 bases: TGTGCCAGCAGCCGGGGACAGTACACCGGGGAGCTGTTTTTT.

V usage is TRBV3-1 (or the pseudogene TRBV3-2) and J usage is TRBJ2-5; D may be TRBD2 (5 bases). Deletions cut 0 bases from V and 1 base from J, with 15 bases between. The CDR3 contains 17 residues. Germline V gene data show CDR1 as LGHDT and CDR2 as YNNKEL (reference sequence). The CDR3 region has the DNA TGTGCCAGCAGCCAAGATTTCCTAGCAAAAACCCAAGAGACCCAGTACTTC. It specifies CASSQDFLAKTQETQYF.

The chain links TRBV27 to TRBJ1-2; a possible D gene is TRBD1 (6 bases). The CDR3 is made up of 15 amino acids. V lost 2 bases to trimming and J lost 7 bases, with 17 bases between them. Germline CDR1 reads MNHEY; CDR2 reads SMNVEV (reference sequence). CDR3 residues: CASSLTRGGGGGYTF. Written as DNA, the CDR3 is TGTGCCAGCAGTTTAACCCGAGGGGGTGGGGGTGGCTACACCTTC.

There are a few counts of this clone. The gene calls are TRBV30 and TRBJ2-7; 7 bases map to TRBD1. CDR1 and CDR2 (germline): GTSNPN, SVGIG (reference sequence). After removal of 3 bases from V and 3 bases from J, the junction contained 5 bases not matched to a gene. The CDR3 is made up of 13 amino acids. This CDR3 is CAWSFRDSYEQYF. The CDR3 DNA is TGTGCCTGGAGCTTCCGGGACAGCTACGAGCAGTACTTC.

The chain couples TRBV6-1 to TRBJ1-1; unclear D gene. Germline values: CDR1 MNHNS, CDR2 SASEGT. V lost 1 base and J 2 bases, leaving 8 bases between the germline ends. The CDR3 covers 14 residues. CDR3 nucleotide sequence: TGTGCCAGCAGTGAAGGGGGAGCCAACACTGAAGCTTTCTTT. Translation: CASSEGGANTEAFF.

The V gene is TRBV5-8, the J gene TRBJ1-5, with TRBD1 as a possible D gene (5 bases). V shed 7 bases and J shed 5 bases, with 19 bases lying between them. The CDR3 is 15 amino acids. From germline, CDR1 is SGHTS and CDR2 YDEGEE. The chain's CDR3 is CASHATQKGYQPQHF. As DNA, the CDR3 is TGTGCCAGCCATGCGACCCAAAAGGGGTATCAGCCCCAGCATTTT. Full variable domain (remainder filled in from reference TRBV5-8 and TRBJ1-5): EAGVTQSPTHLIKTRGQQATLRCSPISGHTSVYWYQQALGLGLQFLLWYDEGEERNRGNFPPRFSGRQFPNYSSELNVNALELEDSALYLCASHATQKGYQPQHFGDGTRLSIL.

As regards this clone: Its ends do not fully match the called genes, so a read error is possible. The chain recombines TRBV10-3 with TRBJ2-7; TRBD1 is a possible D gene (6 bases). The CDR3 totals 15 residues. Per the germline V gene, CDR1 is ENHRY and CDR2 is SYGVKD. This CDR3 reads CAISESWDTSYGQYF. CDR3 DNA sequence: TGTGCCATCAGTGAGTCTTGGGACACCTCCTACGGGCAGTACTTC.

This clone was observed at least ten times. V and J are TRBV27 and TRBJ2-7; a weak D match, TRBD2 (6 bases). The ends were cut back, 3 bases at V and 3 bases at J, with 12 bases in the middle. CDR1 MNHEY and CDR2 SMNVEV come from the germline V gene (reference sequence). The CDR3 contains 14 residues. The CDR3 nucleotides are TGTGCCAGCAGTTTTGGAACTAGCAACTACGAGCAGTACTTC. Residues: CASSFGTSNYEQYF.